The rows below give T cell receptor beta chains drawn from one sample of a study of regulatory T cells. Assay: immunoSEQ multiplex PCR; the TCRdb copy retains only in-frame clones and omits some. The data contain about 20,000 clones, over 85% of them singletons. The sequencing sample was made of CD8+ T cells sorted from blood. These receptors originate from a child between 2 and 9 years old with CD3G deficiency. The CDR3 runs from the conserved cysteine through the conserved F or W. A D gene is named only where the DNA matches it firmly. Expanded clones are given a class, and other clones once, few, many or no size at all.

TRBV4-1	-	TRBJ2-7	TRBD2	TGCGCCAGCAGCCGACTAGCGGGACCCTACGAGCAGTACTTC	CASSRLAGPYEQYF
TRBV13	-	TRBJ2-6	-	TGTGCCAGCAGCTCTAGCTCTGGGGCCAACGTCCTGACTTTC	CASSSSSGANVLTF
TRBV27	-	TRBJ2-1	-	TGTGCCAGCAGTTTCAGCTCCTACAATGAGCAGTTCTTC	CASSFSSYNEQFF
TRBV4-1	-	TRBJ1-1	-	TGCGCCAGCAGCCAGGGTTGGGGGAACACTGAAGCTTTCTTT	CASSQGWGNTEAFF
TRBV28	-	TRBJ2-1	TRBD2	TGTGCCAGCGGGCAGACCGGGACTAGAGGTAATGAGCAGTTCTTC	CASGQTGTRGNEQFF
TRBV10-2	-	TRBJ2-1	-	TGCGCCAGCAGTGAGGGTAATGAGCAGTTCTTC	CASSEGNEQFF
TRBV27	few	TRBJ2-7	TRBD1	TGTGCCAGCAGTTCTTCCGGGACAGGGGAATCCGAGCAGTACTTC	CASSSSGTGESEQYF
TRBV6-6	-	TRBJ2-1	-	TGTGCCAGCAGTTCACATGGGCGGTACAATGAGCAGTTCTTC	CASSSHGRYNEQFF
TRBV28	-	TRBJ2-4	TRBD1	TGTGCCAGCAGTACCCGGACAGGGGGGCCCATTCAGTACTTC	CASSTRTGGPIQYF
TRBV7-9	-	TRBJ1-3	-	TGTGCCAGCAGCCCATCCTCCCGAAACACCATATATTTT	CASSPSSRNTIYF
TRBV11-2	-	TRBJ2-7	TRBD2	TGTGCCAGCAGCTTAGAGCAGCGGGAGCCCCTCTACGAGCAGTACTTC	CASSLEQREPLYEQYF
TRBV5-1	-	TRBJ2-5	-	TGCGCCAGCAGCTTGGCGTCAGGCGGAGAGACCCAGTACTTC	CASSLASGGETQYF
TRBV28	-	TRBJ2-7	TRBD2	TGTGCCAGCACCCCCGGGACTAGCGGCTACGAGCAGTACTTC	CASTPGTSGYEQYF
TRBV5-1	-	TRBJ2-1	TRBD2	TGCGCCAGCAGCTTAGGCCTAGCGGGTACCAATGAGCAGTTCTTC	CASSLGLAGTNEQFF
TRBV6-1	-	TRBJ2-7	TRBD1	TGTGCCAGCAGTGAATTGGCGACAGGGGCCTACGAGCAGTACTTC	CASSELATGAYEQYF
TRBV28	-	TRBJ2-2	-	TGTGCCAGCAGGCCTGTGGAGAAGGAATTCACCGGGGAGCTGTTTTTT	CASRPVEKEFTGELFF
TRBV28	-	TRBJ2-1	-	TGTGCCAGCAGTTTTACCGCGGCAAACAATGAGCAGTTCTTC	CASSFTAANNEQFF
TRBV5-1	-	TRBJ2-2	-	TGCGCCAGCAGCTTGCTAGGGGCCGGGGAGCTGTTTTTT	CASSLLGAGELFF
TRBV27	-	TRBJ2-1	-	TGTGCCAGCAGTTTAAGCGGTAGCTCCTACAATGAGCAGTTCTTC	CASSLSGSSYNEQFF
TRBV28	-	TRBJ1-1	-	TGTGCCAGCAGTCCCGAAGGTGGAGGCGTAGCTTTCTTT	CASSPEGGGVAFF
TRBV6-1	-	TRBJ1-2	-	TGTGCCAGCAGCTATTCCCCGGGGGGGTACTATGGCTACACCTTC	CASSYSPGGYYGYTF
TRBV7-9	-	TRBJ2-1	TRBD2	TGTGCCAGCAGCAGTACCGGGACTAGCGGGAGTAGTCCCCCGGAGCAGTTCTTC	CASSSTGTSGSSPPEQFF
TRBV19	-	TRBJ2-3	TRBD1	TGTGCCAGTAGTATAACTCCGGGACAGGGGGCCTGGCTCACCAAGGATACGCAGTATTTT	CASSITPGQGAWLTKDTQYF
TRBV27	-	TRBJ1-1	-	TGTGCCAGCAGTTTACTACAGAACACTGAAGCTTTCTTT	CASSLLQNTEAFF
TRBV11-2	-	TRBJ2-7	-	TGTGCCAGCAGCGTAGGCCAGTCCTACGAGCAGTACTTC	CASSVGQSYEQYF
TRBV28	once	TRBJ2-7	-	TGTGCCAGCAGTCCATGGACGGGGGCCTACGAGCAGTACTTC	CASSPWTGAYEQYF
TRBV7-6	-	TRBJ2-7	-	TGTGCCAGCAGCTTAGTAGGTGACGGGTCCGAGCAGTACTTC	CASSLVGDGSEQYF
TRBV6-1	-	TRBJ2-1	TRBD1	TGTGCCAGCAGTACTACAGGGGTGGCTCCCAATGAGCAGTTCTTC	CASSTTGVAPNEQFF
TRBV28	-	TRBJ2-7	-	TGTGCCAGCAGTGGGGACTTATCGCCCTACGAGCAGTACTTC	CASSGDLSPYEQYF
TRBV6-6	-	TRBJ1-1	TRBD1	TGTGCCAGCATGCAGGGGGCCTCAGCTTTCTTT	CASMQGASAFF
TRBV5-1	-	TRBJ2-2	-	TGCGCCAGCAGCTACGCCTATTCCGGGGAGCTGTTTTTT	CASSYAYSGELFF
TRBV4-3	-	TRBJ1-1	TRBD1	TGCGCCAGCAGCTACGGGACAGCCAACACTGAAGCTTTCTTT	CASSYGTANTEAFF
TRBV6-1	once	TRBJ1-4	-	TGTGCCAGCAGGCAAGCGAGGGAACTGTTTTTT	CASRQARELFF
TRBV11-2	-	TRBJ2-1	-	TGTGCCAGCAGCTTAGACCTTTTGGCCAATGAGCAGTTCTTC	CASSLDLLANEQFF
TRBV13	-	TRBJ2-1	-	TGTGCCAGCAGCTTAGGTTTTAGGTCAGGGCAGTTCTTC	CASSLGFRSGQFF
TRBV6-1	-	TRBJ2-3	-	TGTGCCAGCAGTGCCACAGATACGCAGTATTTT	CASSATDTQYF
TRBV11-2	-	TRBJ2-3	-	TGTGCCAGCAGCTTAGTCAGGGCCGCGGATACGCAGTATTTT	CASSLVRAADTQYF
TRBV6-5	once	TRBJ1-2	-	TGTGCCAGCAGTTCCGGGGGTGGCTACACCTTC	CASSSGGGYTF
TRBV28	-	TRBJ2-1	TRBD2	TGTGCCAGCAGCCCCACTAGCGGGAGGGCCCATGAGCAGTTCTTC	CASSPTSGRAHEQFF
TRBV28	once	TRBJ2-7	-	TGTGCCAGCAGTCCCAGACAGGGAGGGGTCGAGCAGTACTTC	CASSPRQGGVEQYF
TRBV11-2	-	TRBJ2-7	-	TGTGCCAGCAGCCATGGAGTGTACGAGCAGTACTTC	CASSHGVYEQYF
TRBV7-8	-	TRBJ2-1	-	TGTGCCAGCAGCAACCCTACCTACAATGAGCAGTTCTTC	CASSNPTYNEQFF
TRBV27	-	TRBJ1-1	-	TGTGCCAGCAGTCCCGGGGGGAGAGGGGCTGAAGCTTTCTTT	CASSPGGRGAEAFF